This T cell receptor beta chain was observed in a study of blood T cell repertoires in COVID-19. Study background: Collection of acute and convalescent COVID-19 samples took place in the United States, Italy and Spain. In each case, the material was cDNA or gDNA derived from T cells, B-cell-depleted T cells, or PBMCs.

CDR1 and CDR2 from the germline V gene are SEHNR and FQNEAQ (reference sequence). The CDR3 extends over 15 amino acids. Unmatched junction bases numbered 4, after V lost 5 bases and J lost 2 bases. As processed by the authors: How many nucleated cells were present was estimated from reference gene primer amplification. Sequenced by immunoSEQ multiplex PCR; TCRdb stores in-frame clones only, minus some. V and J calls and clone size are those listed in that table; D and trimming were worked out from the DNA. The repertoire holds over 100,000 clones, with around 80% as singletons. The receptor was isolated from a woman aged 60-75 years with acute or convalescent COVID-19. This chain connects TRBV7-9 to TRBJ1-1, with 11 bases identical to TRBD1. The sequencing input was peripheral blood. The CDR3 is CASSPRTGGNTEAFF. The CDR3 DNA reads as TGTGCCAGCAGCCCCCGGACAGGGGGCAACACTGAAGCTTTCTTT.